This paragraph covers one T cell receptor (beta chain) sequence. Its antigen is as yet unknown. This record comes from a study of T cell responses to AZD1222 COVID-19 vaccine. The study's findings and limits: White British donors predominated, females outnumbered males, and clonal diversity was possibly underestimated.

Assay used: immunoSEQ multiplex PCR; TCRdb lists only in-frame clones, some missing. The data show approximately 110,000 clones, about 95% seen once. This receptor was identified in an adult in good health. This specimen was peripheral blood, taken on day 0 of AZD1222 vaccination.

The CDR3 nucleotides read TGCGCCAGCAGCTCGTACGGACCCAGCACCGGGGAGCTGTTTTTT. This sequence encodes CASSSYGPSTGELFF. The rearrangement uses TRBV5-1 and TRBJ2-2; D is unclear. Trimming pared 3 bases from V and 4 bases from J, leaving 13 bases between. The CDR3 loop spans 15 amino acids. The germline CDR1 and CDR2 sequences are SGHRS and YFSETQ.